Each of the 26 T cell receptor beta chains below was sequenced from the same sample in a study of Siglec-9 on CD8 T cells in melanoma. Libraries were prepared by immunoSEQ multiplex PCR; TCRdb keeps only in-frame clonotypes and omits some of them. The sample contains roughly 1,500 clones, around 66% of which appear only once. The material sequenced was Siglec-9+ CD8+ T cells sorted from blood. These receptors were collected from a human donor in good health.

The rearrangement links TRBV7-3 to TRBJ2-1; possible D gene TRBD1, 5 bases. CDR3 length equals 13 residues. Germline CDR1 and CDR2: SGHTA and FQGTGA. Trimming left V 6 bases short and J 5 bases short, with 11 bases between. As DNA, the CDR3 is TGTGCCAGCAGAAGTGCAGGGCACAATGAGCAGTTCTTC. This translates into CASRSAGHNEQFF.

As concerns this clone: The junction shows a germline mismatch at one end, possibly a read error. The chain couples TRBV11-3 to TRBJ2-7; 9 nucleotides align to TRBD1. The CDR3 consists of 15 residues. The germline V gene encodes CDR1 SGHNT and CDR2 YENEEA. In DNA form, the CDR3 reads TGTGCCAGCAGTTTAGGCGGGACAGGGTTCCACGAGCAGTACTTC. Amino acids: CASSLGGTGFHEQYF.

There are a few counts of this clone. J is TRBJ2-1 and V is TRBV6-5; 7 bases align to TRBD1. The CDR3 is 14 amino acids. Germline CDR1 reads MNHEY; CDR2 reads SVGAGI. Trimming cost V 6 bases and J 7 bases; bases outside gene matches: 9. This CDR3 is CASRQGPVRNEQFF. The CDR3 DNA is TGTGCCAGCAGACAGGGGCCGGTTAGGAATGAGCAGTTCTTC.

This clone was seen a handful of times. This may stem from a read error, because a much larger clone lies one nucleotide away. This chain uses TRBV6-4 with TRBJ2-6; no definite D call. The CDR3 totals 14 residues. Germline CDR1 reads MRHNA; CDR2 reads SNTAGT. Deletions cut 3 bases from V and 0 bases from J, with 3 bases between. The CDR3 sequence: CASSESSGANVLTF. The CDR3 coding sequence is TGTGCCAGCAGTGAGAGCTCTGGGGCCAACGTCCTGACTTTC.

The CDR3 is CAVGQGGSPLHF. The CDR3 DNA follows: TGTGCAGTCGGACAGGGTGGTTCACCCCTCCACTTT. J is TRBJ1-6 and V is TRBV27; the match to TRBD1 covers 8 bases. The CDR3 is made up of 12 amino acids. Per the germline V gene, CDR1 is MNHEY and CDR2 is SMNVEV (reference sequence).

V usage is TRBV28 and J usage is TRBJ1-5; D remains unclear. There are 12 residues in the CDR3. The germline V gene encodes CDR1 MDHEN and CDR2 SYDVKM. V was pared by 6 bases and J by 3 bases, with 6 bases between. In DNA, the CDR3 is TGTGCCAGCAGAGGCGTCAATCAGCCCCAGCATTTT. It yields the protein CASRGVNQPQHF.

This clone showed up just a few times. This chain links TRBV5-6 with TRBJ1-2; TRBD1 matches 11 bases. V lost 4 bases and J lost 6; bases outside the gene matches: 5. Germline assignment: CDR1 SGHDT and CDR2 YYEEEE. This CDR3 is built from 14 residues. CDR3 in DNA: TGTGCCAGCAGCACCGGGACAGGGGGACATGGCTACACCTTC. As protein: CASSTGTGGHGYTF.

With regard to this clone: This could be a read error, since a much larger clone is one nucleotide away. This chain links TRBV6-4 with TRBJ2-6; D is undetermined. The germline gives CDR1 MRHNA, CDR2 SNTAGT. V lost 2 bases and J lost 0, with 2 bases in between. CDR3 length equals 14 residues. The CDR3 nucleotides are TGTGCCAGCAGTGACAACTCTGGGGCCAACGTCCTGACTTTC. This translates into CASSDNSGANVLTF.

The chain carries TRBV10-3 and TRBJ1-5, with D perhaps matching TRBD1 (6 bases). V lost 8 bases to trimming and J lost 2 bases, with 16 bases between them. Looked up from germline, CDR1 is ENHRY and CDR2 is SYGVKD. This CDR3 comprises 15 residues. The CDR3 DNA is TGTGCCATCTGGGCTGGACAGTCGGGCAATCAGCCCCAGCATTTT. Its protein product is CAIWAGQSGNQPQHF.

This sequence joins TRBV7-9 and TRBJ1-4, with TRBD1 as a possible D gene (5 bases). CDR1 SEHNR and CDR2 FQNEAQ come from the germline V gene (reference sequence). Trimming pared 5 bases from V and 8 bases from J, leaving 18 bases between. This CDR3 has 15 residues. This CDR3 reads CASSTRGGVEEKLFF. The CDR3 DNA sequence: TGTGCCAGCAGCACCCGGGGAGGGGTCGAGGAAAAACTGTTTTTT. The entire variable domain, with the rest obtained from reference TRBV7-9 and TRBJ1-4, is as follows: DTGVSQNPRHKITKRGQNVTFRCDPISEHNRLYWYRQTLGQGPEFLTYFQNEAQLEKSRLLSDRFSAERPKGSFSTLEIQRTEQGDSAMYLCASSTRGGVEEKLFFGSGTQLSVL.

The table lists this clone with a few counts. The chain employs TRBV6-1 and TRBJ2-7; 12 bases map to TRBD2. V was clipped by 1 base and J by 4 bases; unmatched bases: 2. CDR1 MNHNS and CDR2 SASEGT come from the germline V gene. CDR3 length equals 15 residues. CDR3 DNA: TGTGCCAGCAGTGAAGGCACTAGCGGGAGGTACGAGCAGTACTTC. Its translation is CASSEGTSGRYEQYF.

V is TRBV9 and J is TRBJ1-1, with TRBD1 matching 9 bases. J lost 1 base, V lost 6 bases, and 1 base had no gene match. The CDR3 is made up of 13 amino acids. Looked up from germline, CDR1 is SGDLS and CDR2 is YYNGEE. The CDR3 is CASNRGRNTEAFF. The CDR3 region has the DNA TGTGCCAGCAACAGGGGGCGGAACACTGAAGCTTTCTTT. The whole variable domain, remainder taken from reference TRBV9 and TRBJ1-1, is DSGVTQTPKHLITATGQRVTLRCSPRSGDLSVYWYQQSLDQGLQFLIQYYNGEERAKGNILERFSAQQFPDLHSELNLSSLELGDSALYFCASNRGRNTEAFFGQGTRLTVV.

The gene calls are TRBV2 and TRBJ1-1; weak D call: TRBD1 (5 bases). The CDR3 is 14 amino acids. Trimming took 8 bases from V and 5 from J, leaving 18 bases between them. Germline CDR1 reads SNHLY; CDR2 reads FYNNEI. The CDR3 spells CASGRWRRGTEAFF. As DNA, the CDR3 is TGTGCCAGCGGGAGGTGGAGAAGGGGTACTGAAGCTTTCTTT.

The J gene is TRBJ1-4, the V gene TRBV11-1; tentatively, D is TRBD1 (5 bases). CDR1 SGHAT and CDR2 FQDESV come from the germline V gene (reference sequence). Trimming pared 5 bases from V and 8 bases from J, leaving 12 bases between. CDR3 length equals 13 residues. The CDR3: CASSIWRDEKLFF. CDR3 bases: TGTGCCAGCAGCATTTGGCGGGACGAAAAACTGTTTTTT.

This clone turned up a few times. The rearrangement joins TRBV7-8 to TRBJ1-5; TRBD1 aligns across 7 bases. The length of the CDR3 is 18 residues. Germline CDR1 is SGHVS and CDR2 is FQNEAQ. Losses at the gene ends were 3 bases for V and 2 bases for J; bases not matched to a gene: 13. In nucleotides, the CDR3 is TGTGCCAGCAGCTTCGGGGCAGGGGGTTCTAGTGGCAATCAGCCCCAGCATTTT. Translated, it gives CASSFGAGGSSGNQPQHF.

This chain connects TRBV27 to TRBJ2-3; possibly TRBD1 or TRBD2 for D (7 bases each). CDR3 size: 15 residues. Germline CDR1 reads MNHEY; CDR2 reads SMNVEV (reference sequence). Trimming shortened V by 3 bases and J by 4 bases, and 14 bases separated the two germline ends. The CDR3 coding sequence is TGTGCCAGCAGTTTCAGGGGGGGGGTAGCAGATACGCAGTATTTT. Its translation: CASSFRGGVADTQYF.

The chain uses TRBV7-9 and TRBJ2-3; D not resolved. Per the germline V gene, CDR1 is SEHNR and CDR2 is FQNEAQ (reference sequence). The CDR3 is 15 residues long. The V end lost 5 bases, the J end lost 0 bases, and 12 bases lay between the germline ends. DNA of the CDR3: TGTGCCAGCAGCCCACCGGGCCTGAGCACAGATACGCAGTATTTT. It translates to CASSPPGLSTDTQYF.

The V call is TRBV6-4, the J call TRBJ2-3; TRBD2 matches 7 bases. This CDR3 has 14 residues. The V segment lost 3 bases and the J segment 2 bases; nucleotides outside the gene matches: 2. CDR1 and CDR2 (germline): MRHNA, SNTAGT. CDR3 sequence reads: CASSERGITDTQYF. The CDR3 region has the DNA TGTGCCAGCAGTGAGCGGGGGATCACAGATACGCAGTATTTT.

The gene calls are TRBV6-1 and TRBJ1-4; the D gene is possibly TRBD1 (6 bases). This CDR3 is 15 amino acids long. The V gene's germline CDR1 is MNHNS and CDR2 SASEGT. V was trimmed by 4 bases and J by 8 bases, leaving 17 bases between them. In nucleotides, the CDR3 is TGTGCCAGCAGTGTAAAGACAGGCGGCAACGAAAAACTGTTTTTT. Residues: CASSVKTGGNEKLFF.

V usage is TRBV4-2 and J usage is TRBJ2-6; D call uncertain. Trimming stripped 0 bases from V and 0 bases from J, with 6 bases between. Germline V CDR1 and CDR2: LGHNA, YNFKEQ. The CDR3 loop spans 16 amino acids. CDR3 DNA sequence: TGTGCCAGCAGCCAAGACTCCAGCTCTGGGGCCAACGTCCTGACTTTC. This gives the protein CASSQDSSSGANVLTF.

This clone has only a few counts. The chain recombines TRBV6-5 with TRBJ1-1; D unclear. This CDR3 contains 13 residues. V lost 5 bases, J lost 6 bases, and 13 bases lay in between. CDR1 and CDR2 (germline): MNHEY, SVGAGI. CDR3 sequence reads: CASSIFSGSEAFF. The CDR3 region has the DNA TGTGCCAGCAGTATATTTTCGGGCTCTGAAGCTTTCTTT.

The chain has TRBV11-2 and TRBJ2-7; D is undetermined. Trimming removed 2 bases from V and 8 bases from J, with 7 bases in between. The CDR3 loop spans 11 amino acids. The germline V gene has CDR1 SGHAT and CDR2 FQNNGV. The CDR3 region has the DNA TGTGCCAGCAGCTTATGGGGAAAGCAGTACTTC. Residues: CASSLWGKQYF.

This clone has only a few counts. The chain carries TRBV30 and TRBJ1-2; 7 positions match TRBD1. This CDR3 has 14 residues. The V gene's germline CDR1 is GTSNPN and CDR2 SVGIG (reference sequence). Trimming at V came to 5 bases and at J to 5 bases, leaving 11 bases not matched to a gene. CDR3 in amino acids: CAWQKNRGVYGYTF. In nucleotides, the CDR3 is TGTGCCTGGCAAAAGAACAGGGGAGTGTATGGCTACACCTTC.

The chain combines TRBV5-5 with TRBJ2-7; 7 bases align to TRBD1. Germline CDR1 SGHKS, CDR2 YYEKEE (reference sequence). The CDR3 totals 17 residues. The V segment lost 1 base and the J segment 3 bases; nucleotides outside the gene matches: 13. CDR3 sequence: CASSLIGTANNIYEQYF. The CDR3 DNA is TGTGCCAGCAGCTTGATAGGGACAGCTAACAACATCTACGAGCAGTACTTC.

J is TRBJ2-1 and V is TRBV28; D is uncertain. Looked up from germline, CDR1 is MDHEN and CDR2 is SYDVKM. This CDR3 has 16 residues. V lost 4 bases to trimming and J lost 8 bases, with 21 bases between them. The CDR3 reads CASSSTSRAPVDEQFF. The DNA of the CDR3 is TGTGCCAGCAGTTCAACAAGCCGGGCCCCGGTCGATGAGCAGTTCTTC.

The V gene is TRBV9, the J gene TRBJ1-3, with a tentative D call TRBD1 (5 bases). Trimming left V 0 bases short and J 0 bases short, with 19 bases between. From germline, CDR1 is SGDLS and CDR2 YYNGEE. The CDR3 consists of 19 residues. CDR3: CASSVEEGIISLSGNTIYF. The CDR3 DNA sequence: TGTGCCAGCAGCGTAGAGGAGGGGATCATCAGCCTCTCTGGAAACACCATATATTTT.